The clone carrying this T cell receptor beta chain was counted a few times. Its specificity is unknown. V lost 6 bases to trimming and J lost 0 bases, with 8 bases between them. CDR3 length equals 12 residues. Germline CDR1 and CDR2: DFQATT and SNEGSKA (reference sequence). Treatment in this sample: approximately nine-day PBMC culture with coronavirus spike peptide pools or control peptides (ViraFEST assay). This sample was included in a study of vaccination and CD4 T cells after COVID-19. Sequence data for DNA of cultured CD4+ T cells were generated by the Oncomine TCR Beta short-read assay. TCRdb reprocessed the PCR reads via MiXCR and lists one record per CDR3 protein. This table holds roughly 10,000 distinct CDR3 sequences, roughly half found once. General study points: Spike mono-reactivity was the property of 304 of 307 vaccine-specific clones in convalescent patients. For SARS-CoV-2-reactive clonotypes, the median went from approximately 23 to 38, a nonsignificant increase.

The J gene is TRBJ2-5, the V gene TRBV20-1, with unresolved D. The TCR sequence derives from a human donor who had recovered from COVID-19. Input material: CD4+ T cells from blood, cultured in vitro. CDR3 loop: CSAFRDQETQYF. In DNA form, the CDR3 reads TGCAGTGCCTTTCGGGACCAAGAGACCCAGTACTTC.